This T cell receptor beta chain was identified in a study of blood T cell repertoires in COVID-19. Per the germline V gene, CDR1 is SGHRS and CDR2 is YFSETQ. The CDR3 loop spans 15 amino acids. The ends were cut back, 4 bases at V and 1 base at J, with 12 bases in the middle. Method: immunoSEQ multiplex PCR; TCRdb's copy keeps in-frame clones and lacks some. This sample carries 250,000 to 350,000 clones, 87% of them seen once, and the ten largest clones take approximately 5.4%. Each participant's cohort was designated according to participant-reported clinical history. This clone was seen just once. What was sequenced was PBMCs or T cells enriched from blood (not recorded which). This TCR came from a woman in her 30s who had recovered from COVID-19. V gene TRBV5-1 combines with J gene TRBJ1-5, with a possible D match to TRBD1 (5 bases). For the CDR3, the DNA is TGCGCCAGCAGCCCGGGACTTTCCAGCAATCAGCCCCAGCATTTT. Translated: CASSPGLSSNQPQHF.